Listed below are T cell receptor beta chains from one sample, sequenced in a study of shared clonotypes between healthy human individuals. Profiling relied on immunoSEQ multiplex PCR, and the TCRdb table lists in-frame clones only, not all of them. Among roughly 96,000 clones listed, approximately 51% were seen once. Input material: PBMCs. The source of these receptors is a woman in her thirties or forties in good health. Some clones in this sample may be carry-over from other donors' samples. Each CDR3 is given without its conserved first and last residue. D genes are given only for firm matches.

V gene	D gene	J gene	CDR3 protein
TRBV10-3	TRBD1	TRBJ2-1	AISAVETGGYNEQF
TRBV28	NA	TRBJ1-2	ASRRVEAGYT
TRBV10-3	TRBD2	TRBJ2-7	AISGRLAGSTEQY
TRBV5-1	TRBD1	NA	ASSLTFQGGGSYEQY
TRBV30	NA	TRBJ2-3	AYGSQSGSRTDTQY
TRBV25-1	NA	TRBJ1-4	ASSEGQGGEKLF
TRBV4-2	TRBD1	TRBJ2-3	ASSLPGGTQY
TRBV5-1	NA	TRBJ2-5	ASSGAQQETQY
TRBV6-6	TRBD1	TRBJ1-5	ASSKQGDNQPQH
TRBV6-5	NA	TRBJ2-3	ASSPGGGAQY
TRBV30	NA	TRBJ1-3	AWSVQGISGNTIY
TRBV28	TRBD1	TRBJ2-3	ASKSRTGPSRDTQY
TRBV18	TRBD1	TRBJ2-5	ASSPPDRGETQY
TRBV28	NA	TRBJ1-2	ASSFGSYGYT
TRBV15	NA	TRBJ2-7	ATSRESRAGHEQY
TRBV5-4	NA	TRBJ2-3	ASSPKGSSLIHTDTQY
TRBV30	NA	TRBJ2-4	AWSVANTRAGNIQY
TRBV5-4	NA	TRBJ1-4	ASSSSGAPTNEKLF
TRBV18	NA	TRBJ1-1	ASSPTGTNTEAF
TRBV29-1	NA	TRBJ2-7	SVVDNRSGYEQY
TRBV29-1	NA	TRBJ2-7	SALPHREAEQY
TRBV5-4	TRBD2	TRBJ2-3	ASSQGTSGRNTQY
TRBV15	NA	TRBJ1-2	ATSRDTAAYGYT
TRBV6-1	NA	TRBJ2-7	ASSESGRVGYEQY
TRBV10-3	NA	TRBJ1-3	AISESVGTLAGNTIY
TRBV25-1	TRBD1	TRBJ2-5	ASSEGDSRNQETQY
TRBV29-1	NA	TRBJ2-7	SVTGGETYEQY
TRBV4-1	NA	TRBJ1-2	ASSPSGAESYGYT
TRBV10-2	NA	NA	ASGTGDEQY
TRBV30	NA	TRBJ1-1	ALEVPPASNTEAF
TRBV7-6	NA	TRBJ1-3	ASSFTGTGNTIY
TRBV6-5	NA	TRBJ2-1	ASRMGGTSYNEQF
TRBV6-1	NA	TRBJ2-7	ATGGFNIRNEQY
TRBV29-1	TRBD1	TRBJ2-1	SGGTGGQNEQF
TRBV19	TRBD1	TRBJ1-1	ASSSGTGFMNTEAF
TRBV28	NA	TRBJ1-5	ASRSFPGSSNQPQH
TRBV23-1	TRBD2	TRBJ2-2	ASSQSTSGRLTGELF
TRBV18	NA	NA	ASSHMDGSYEQY
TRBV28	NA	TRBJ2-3	ASSLDGRGWGTDTQY